The rows below give T cell receptor beta chains drawn from one sample of a study of blood T cell repertoires in COVID-19. Measured with immunoSEQ multiplex PCR; TCRdb has only the in-frame clones, and not every one. Of around 94,000 clones in the sample, approximately 91% are singletons; the top ten hold 4.2%. What was sequenced was peripheral blood. These TCRs come from a man younger than 35 with acute or convalescent COVID-19. CDR3s include the opening cysteine and the closing phenylalanine or tryptophan. A D gene is named only where the DNA matches it firmly.

14	TRBJ1-4	TRBV7-8	.	CASSLRRIGEKLFF
20	TRBJ2-3	TRBV30	TRBD2	CAWSAIPGTSGPKGTDTQYF
13	TRBJ1-1	TRBV30	TRBD1	CAWSDRGDTEAFF
15	TRBJ1-2	TRBV7-9	TRBD1	CASSPEGTGHLSYTF
16	TRBJ2-7	TRBV2	TRBD2	CASSGDRTSGIYEQYF
14	TRBJ2-2	TRBV27	TRBD1	CASTRQGNTGELFF
16	TRBJ2-1	TRBV19	TRBD2	CASSIRASGADNEQFF
14	TRBJ1-2	TRBV7-9	TRBD1	CASSLAGQDYGYTF
17	TRBJ1-6	TRBV11-2	.	CASSLDLGASYNSPLHF
14	TRBJ2-5	TRBV6-4	TRBD1	CASSRTGRSETQYF
15	TRBJ2-1	TRBV18	TRBD2	CASSRTSGSYNEQFF
16	TRBJ2-3	TRBV5-1	TRBD2	CATNPLAGGGADTQYF
15	TRBJ2-1	TRBV19	TRBD1	CASSLFGQGEGEQFF
16	TRBJ1-1	TRBV14	.	CASSQDGDSMNTEAFF
14	TRBJ2-7	TRBV14	.	CASSRTRGTYEQYF
15	TRBJ1-2	TRBV14	.	CASSQEVGGLGGYTF
13	TRBJ1-2	TRBV6-5	TRBD1	CASRAQGAVGYTF
15	TRBJ1-5	TRBV27	.	CASSLYGGERQPQHF
11	TRBJ1-1	TRBV7-9	.	CASSLDSEAFF
16	TRBJ2-7	TRBV7-9	TRBD2	CASSLVVLAGNYEQYF
14	TRBJ2-7	TRBV6-2/TRBV6-3	TRBD2	CASSDVGDYYREYF
16	TRBJ2-1	TRBV7-9	.	CASSPSGGGGANEQFF
16	TRBJ1-4	TRBV5-1	.	CASSLSAPGVDEKLFF
13	TRBJ1-4	TRBV19	.	CASSEQDNEKLFF
16	TRBJ2-1	TRBV18	.	CASSPLAATSYNEQFF
15	TRBJ2-7	TRBV27	.	CASSLRPGFPYEQYF
15	TRBJ1-3	TRBV9	.	CASSGRGVTGNTIYF
14	TRBJ1-1	TRBV18	.	CASSPPGRSTEAFF
14	TRBJ1-1	TRBV11-2	.	CASSFTRSSAEAFF
15	TRBJ1-3	TRBV27	.	CASSFRGSSGNTIYF
15	TRBJ2-4	TRBV19	.	CASSVLRAAENIQYF
18	TRBJ2-1	TRBV27	TRBD2	CASSSQGLAGGSYNEQFF
16	TRBJ2-3	TRBV27	.	CASRVYSRDPTDTQYF
14	TRBJ1-5	TRBV15	.	CATSRGGEGQPQHF
14	TRBJ1-1	TRBV19	TRBD1	CASRVTGANTEAFF
13	TRBJ1-5	TRBV3-1/TRBV3-2	.	CASSQDVGQPQHF
14	TRBJ1-2	TRBV3-1/TRBV3-2	.	CASSQGGGAFGYTF
15	TRBJ2-1	TRBV5-1	TRBD1	CASTSQLTGGYEQFF
15	TRBJ2-3	TRBV3-1/TRBV3-2	TRBD1	CASSQLGQVTDTQYF
14	TRBJ1-5	TRBV5-1	.	CASSLAGSNQPQHF
15	TRBJ1-1	TRBV4-2	.	CASSQDFDMDTEAFF
15	TRBJ1-5	TRBV27	.	CASKTIRESNQPQHF
16	TRBJ2-7	TRBV6-5	TRBD2	CASSSLGTSGTYEQYF
17	TRBJ2-3	TRBV19	TRBD2	CASSQGLAPTSTDTQYF
15	TRBJ2-7	TRBV19	TRBD1	CASSMAGQGTYEQYF
17	TRBJ2-7	TRBV9	TRBD2	CASSGGLAGTLPYEQYF
15	TRBJ2-5	TRBV11-2	.	CASSLDEGDQETQYF
15	TRBJ1-3	TRBV11-2	.	CASSLGTYSGNTIYF
16	TRBJ2-3	TRBV10-1	.	CASSESRGRIVDTQYF
18	TRBJ2-1	TRBV3-1/TRBV3-2	.	CASSQELPSPQGRNEQFF
13	TRBJ2-6	TRBV27	.	CASIGSGANVLTF
14	TRBJ1-5	TRBV19	TRBD1	CASSDRDRDQPQHF
18	TRBJ1-4	TRBV24-1	.	CATSEPDSEEATNEKLFF